These T cell receptor beta chains were read from a single sample in a study of shared clonotypes between healthy human individuals. Data came from immunoSEQ multiplex PCR; TCRdb stores just in-frame clones and leaves some out. The repertoire has around 700,000 clones, 92% of them found once; the top ten carry approximately 24%. The sample was naive CD8+ T cells sorted from blood. Receptors originate from a man aged 30-40 years in good health. Both conserved end residues are part of each CDR3. The order of the fields is clone size, V gene, J gene, CDR3 protein. Size values are once, few and many counts, or a class for expanded clones, and some rows have none.

NA	TRBV28	TRBJ2-2	CASSQNPGQGGTGELFF
NA	TRBV28	TRBJ2-7	CASSLGGPYEQYF
NA	TRBV5-4	TRBJ2-7	CASTVDGIPYEQYF
NA	TRBV7-9	TRBJ2-1	CASSPGGAFNEQFF
NA	TRBV6-1	TRBJ2-3	CASSGGQGADTQYF
NA	TRBV28	TRBJ2-3	CASSSDSFGSKGTQYF
NA	TRBV28	TRBJ1-4	CASSFPGGGNEKLFF
NA	TRBV4-1	TRBJ1-1	CASRARETGANTEAFF
once	TRBV7-9	TRBJ2-3	CASSTSGRPPSFTDTQYF
NA	TRBV28	TRBJ1-4	CASTTPPDLTRQEVDEKLFF
NA	TRBV9	TRBJ2-7	CASSVRTEPPYEQYF
NA	TRBV11-2	TRBJ1-5	CASSLGGTGVYSNQPQHF
NA	TRBV15	TRBJ1-3	CATSTDRGSGNTIYF
NA	TRBV27	TRBJ2-1	CASNHLANPFYNEQFF
NA	TRBV28	TRBJ2-7	CASSFLGADYEQYF
NA	TRBV28	TRBJ1-2	CASSKTGTGDSYGYTF
NA	TRBV28	TRBJ2-7	CASSLGSGAHEQYF
NA	TRBV7-9	TRBJ1-5	CASSLALTNLRPQHF
NA	TRBV15	TRBJ1-4	CATRSRGLTNEKLFF
NA	TRBV7-9	TRBJ2-1	CASSSSGEGSNEQFF
NA	TRBV7-9	TRBJ2-7	CASSKDSLGPTF
NA	TRBV6-5	TRBJ2-1	CASSYAGNGYNEQFF
NA	TRBV29-1	TRBJ2-7	CSGVKIDGAGLYEQYF
NA	TRBV25-1	TRBJ2-1	CASRGGTFGDEQFF
NA	TRBV5-6	TRBJ1-1	CASSPEATLNTEAFF
NA	TRBV6-5	TRBJ1-2	CASSPDGGYGYTF
once	TRBV7-9	TRBJ1-2	CASSLGGGSGYTF
NA	TRBV7-9	TRBJ2-5	CASSLERERGETQYF
NA	TRBV5-6	TRBJ2-3	CASSLYTDTQYF
NA	TRBV7-6	TRBJ2-2	CASSLGAGTGELFF
NA	TRBV2	TRBJ2-1	CASSDPLGGRSRGSYNEQFF
NA	TRBV7-9	TRBJ2-3	CASSSTGTPHGADTQYF
NA	TRBV5-5	TRBJ2-7	CASSSPSGVFSYEQYF
NA	TRBV2	TRBJ2-7	CASSERGGRGSYEQYF
NA	TRBV9	TRBJ2-7	CATPRAPNPYEQYF
NA	TRBV28	TRBJ1-2	CASRDPGLPQYGYTF
NA	TRBV27	TRBJ1-1	CASSLLGGSMNTEAFF
NA	TRBV4-1	TRBJ2-1	CASSEKLAGGGNEQFF
NA	TRBV7-8	TRBJ1-2	CASSLAQAGGAPSYTF
NA	TRBV7-9	TRBJ2-2	CASSPPGQGAAGELFF